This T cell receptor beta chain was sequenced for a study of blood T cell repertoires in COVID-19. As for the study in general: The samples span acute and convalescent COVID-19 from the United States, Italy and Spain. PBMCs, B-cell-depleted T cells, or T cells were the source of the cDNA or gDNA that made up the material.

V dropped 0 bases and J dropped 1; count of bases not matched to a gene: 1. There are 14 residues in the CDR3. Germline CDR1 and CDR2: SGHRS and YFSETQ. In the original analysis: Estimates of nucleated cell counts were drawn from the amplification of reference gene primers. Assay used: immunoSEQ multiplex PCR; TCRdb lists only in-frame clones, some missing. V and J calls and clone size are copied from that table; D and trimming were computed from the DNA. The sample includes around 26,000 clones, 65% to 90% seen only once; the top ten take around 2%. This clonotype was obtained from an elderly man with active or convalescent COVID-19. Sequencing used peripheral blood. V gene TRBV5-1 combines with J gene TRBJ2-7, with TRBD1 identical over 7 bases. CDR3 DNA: TGCGCCAGCAGCTTGGAACAGGGGTCCTACGAGCAGTACTTC. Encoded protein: CASSLEQGSYEQYF. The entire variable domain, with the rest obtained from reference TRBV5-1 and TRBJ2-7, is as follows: KAGVTQTPRYLIKTRGQQVTLSCSPISGHRSVSWYQQTPGQGLQFLFEYFSETQRNKGNFPGRFSGRQFSNSRSEMNVSTLELGDSALYLCASSLEQGSYEQYFGPGTRLTVT.